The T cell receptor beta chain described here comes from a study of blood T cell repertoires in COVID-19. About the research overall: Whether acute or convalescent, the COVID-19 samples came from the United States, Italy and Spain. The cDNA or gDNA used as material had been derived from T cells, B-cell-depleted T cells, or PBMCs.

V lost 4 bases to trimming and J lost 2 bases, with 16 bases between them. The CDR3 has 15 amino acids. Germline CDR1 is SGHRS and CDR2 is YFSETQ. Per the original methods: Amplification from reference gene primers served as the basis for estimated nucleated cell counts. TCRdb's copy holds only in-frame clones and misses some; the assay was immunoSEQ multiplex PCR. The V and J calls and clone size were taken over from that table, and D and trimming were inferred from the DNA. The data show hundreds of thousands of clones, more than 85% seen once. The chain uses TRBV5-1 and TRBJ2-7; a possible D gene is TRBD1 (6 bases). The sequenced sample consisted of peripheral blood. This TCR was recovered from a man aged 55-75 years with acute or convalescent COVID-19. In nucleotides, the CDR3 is TGCGCCAGCAGCGCCGGACAGTCGTCCCCCTACGAGCAGTACTTC. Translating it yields CASSAGQSSPYEQYF.